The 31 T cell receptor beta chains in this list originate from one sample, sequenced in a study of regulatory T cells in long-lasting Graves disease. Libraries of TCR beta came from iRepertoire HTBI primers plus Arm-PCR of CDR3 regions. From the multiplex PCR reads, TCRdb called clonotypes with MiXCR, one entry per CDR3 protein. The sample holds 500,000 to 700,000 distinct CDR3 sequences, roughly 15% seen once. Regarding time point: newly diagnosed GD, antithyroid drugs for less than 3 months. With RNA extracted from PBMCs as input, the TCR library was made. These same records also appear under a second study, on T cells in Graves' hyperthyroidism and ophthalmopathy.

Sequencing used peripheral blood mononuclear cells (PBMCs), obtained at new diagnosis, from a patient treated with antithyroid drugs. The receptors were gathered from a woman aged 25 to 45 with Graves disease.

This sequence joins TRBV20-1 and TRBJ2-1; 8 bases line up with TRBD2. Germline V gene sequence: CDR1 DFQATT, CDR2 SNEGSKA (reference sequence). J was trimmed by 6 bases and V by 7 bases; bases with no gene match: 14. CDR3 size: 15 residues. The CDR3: CSVRKIAGFSNEQFF. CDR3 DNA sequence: TGCAGTGTTCGTAAAATAGCGGGGTTTTCCAATGAGCAGTTCTTC.

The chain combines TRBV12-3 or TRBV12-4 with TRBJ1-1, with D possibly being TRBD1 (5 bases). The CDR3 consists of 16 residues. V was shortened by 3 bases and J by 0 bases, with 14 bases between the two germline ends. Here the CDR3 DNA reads TGTGCCAGCAGTTTGGCGGCGTGGGGGGTGAACACTGAAGCTTTCTTT. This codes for CASSLAAWGVNTEAFF.

CDR3 loop: CASSANPRATNEKLFF. The DNA for the CDR3 is TGTGCCAGCAGCGCGAACCCCAGGGCAACTAATGAAAAACTGTTTTTT. The chain carries TRBV9 and TRBJ1-4; possibly TRBD1 for D (5 bases). CDR1 and CDR2 from the germline V gene are SGDLS and YYNGEE. V lost 3 bases and J lost 0, with 12 bases in between. CDR3 size: 16 residues. Supplemented by reference TRBV9 and TRBJ1-4, the full variable domain reads DSGVTQTPKHLITATGQRVTLRCSPRSGDLSVYWYQQSLDQGLQFLIQYYNGEERAKGNILERFSAQQFPDLHSELNLSSLELGDSALYFCASSANPRATNEKLFFGSGTQLSVL.

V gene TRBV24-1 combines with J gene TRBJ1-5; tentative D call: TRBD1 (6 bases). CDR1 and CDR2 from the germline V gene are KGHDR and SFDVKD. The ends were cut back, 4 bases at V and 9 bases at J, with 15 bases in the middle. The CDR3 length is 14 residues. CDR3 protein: CATSETGLRTPQHF. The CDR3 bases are TGTGCCACCAGTGAAACAGGGCTACGAACGCCCCAGCATTTT.

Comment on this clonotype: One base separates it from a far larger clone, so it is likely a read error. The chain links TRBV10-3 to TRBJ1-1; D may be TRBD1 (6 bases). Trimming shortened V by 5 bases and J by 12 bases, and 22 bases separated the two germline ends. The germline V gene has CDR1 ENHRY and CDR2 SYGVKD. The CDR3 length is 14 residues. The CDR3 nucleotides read TGTGCCATCAGTTCAGATCGACAGGAAAGAGGGTCTTTCTTT. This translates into CAISSDRQERGSFF.

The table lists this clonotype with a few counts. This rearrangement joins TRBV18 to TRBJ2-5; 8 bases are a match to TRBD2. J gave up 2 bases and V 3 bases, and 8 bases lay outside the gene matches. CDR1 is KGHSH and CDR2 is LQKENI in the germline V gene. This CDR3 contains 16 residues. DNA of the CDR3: TGTGCCAGCTCACCTGACACTAGCGGTCTTCAAGAGACCCAGTACTTC. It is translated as CASSPDTSGLQETQYF.

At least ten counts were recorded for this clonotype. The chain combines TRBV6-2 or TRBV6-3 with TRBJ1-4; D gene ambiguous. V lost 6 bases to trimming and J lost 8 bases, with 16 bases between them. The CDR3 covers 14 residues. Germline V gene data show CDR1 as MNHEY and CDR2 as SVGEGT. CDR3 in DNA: TGTGCCAGCAGCCCCGGGGATGGAAGGGAAAAACTGTTTTTT. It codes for CASSPGDGREKLFF.

The DNA of the CDR3 is TGCAGTGCAAACCTAGCGGGAGATACGCAGTATTTT. Translated, it gives CSANLAGDTQYF. The chain employs TRBV20-1 and TRBJ2-3, with 8 positions matching TRBD2. J was trimmed by 5 bases and V by 6 bases; bases with no gene match: 4. This CDR3 is built from 12 residues. CDR1 and CDR2 from the germline V gene are DFQATT and SNEGSKA (reference sequence).

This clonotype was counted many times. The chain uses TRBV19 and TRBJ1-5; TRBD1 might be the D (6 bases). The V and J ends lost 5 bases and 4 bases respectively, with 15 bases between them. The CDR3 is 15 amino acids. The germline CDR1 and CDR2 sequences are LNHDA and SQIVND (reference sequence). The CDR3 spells CASSLPGQRNQPQHF. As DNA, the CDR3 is TGTGCCAGTAGTCTTCCGGGACAAAGGAATCAGCCCCAGCATTTT.

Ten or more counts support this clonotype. CDR3 sequence: CASSLGGRKDIQYF. CDR3 DNA sequence: TGTGCCAGCAGCTTAGGCGGGAGAAAGGACATTCAGTACTTC. V usage is TRBV7-3 and J usage is TRBJ2-4; 7 bases match TRBD2. CDR1 and CDR2 (germline): SGHTA, FQGTGA. This CDR3 contains 14 residues. V lost 2 bases to trimming and J lost 8 bases; unmatched junction nucleotides: 6.

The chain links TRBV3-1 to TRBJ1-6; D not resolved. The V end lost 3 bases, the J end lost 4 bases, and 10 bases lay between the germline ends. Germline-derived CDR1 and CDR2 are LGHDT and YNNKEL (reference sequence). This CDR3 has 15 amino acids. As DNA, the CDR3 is TGTGCCAGCAGCCAGATGGCAGTGTATAATTCACCCCTCCACTTT. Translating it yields CASSQMAVYNSPLHF. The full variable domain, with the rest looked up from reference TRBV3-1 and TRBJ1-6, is DTAVSQTPKYLVTQMGNDKSIKCEQNLGHDTMYWYKQDSKKFLKIMFSYNNKELIINETVPNRFSPKSPDKAHLNLHINSLELGDSAVYFCASSQMAVYNSPLHFGNGTRLTVT.

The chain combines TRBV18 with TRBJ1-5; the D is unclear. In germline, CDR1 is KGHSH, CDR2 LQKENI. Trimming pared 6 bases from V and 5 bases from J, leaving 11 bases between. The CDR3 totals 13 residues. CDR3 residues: CASSEYRDQPQHF. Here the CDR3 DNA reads TGTGCCAGCTCGGAATACAGAGATCAGCCCCAGCATTTT.

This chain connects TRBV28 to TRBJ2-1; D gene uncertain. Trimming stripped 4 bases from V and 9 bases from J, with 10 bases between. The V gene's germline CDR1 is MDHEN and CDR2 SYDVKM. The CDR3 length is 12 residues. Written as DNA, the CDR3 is TGTGCCAGCAGTTCCCAGAAACCTGAGCAGTTCTTC. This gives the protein CASSSQKPEQFF.

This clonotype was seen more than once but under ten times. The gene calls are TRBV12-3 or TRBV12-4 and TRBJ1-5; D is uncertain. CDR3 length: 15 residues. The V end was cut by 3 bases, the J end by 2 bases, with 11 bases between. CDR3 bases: TGTGCCAGCAGTTTGGTTGGGATTCGCAATCAGCCCCAGCATTTT. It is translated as CASSLVGIRNQPQHF.

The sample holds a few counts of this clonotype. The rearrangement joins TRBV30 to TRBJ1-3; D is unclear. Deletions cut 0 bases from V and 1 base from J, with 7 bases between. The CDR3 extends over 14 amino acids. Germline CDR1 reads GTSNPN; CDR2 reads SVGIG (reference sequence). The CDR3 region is CAWSVYGSGNTIYF. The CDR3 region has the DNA TGTGCCTGGAGTGTATACGGGTCTGGAAACACCATATATTTT. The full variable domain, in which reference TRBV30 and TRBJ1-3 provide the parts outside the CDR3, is SQTIHQWPATLVQPVGSPLSLECTVEGTSNPNLYWYRQAAGRGLQLLFYSVGIGQISSEVPQNLSASRPQDRQFILSSKKLLLSDSGFYLCAWSVYGSGNTIYFGEGSWLTVV.

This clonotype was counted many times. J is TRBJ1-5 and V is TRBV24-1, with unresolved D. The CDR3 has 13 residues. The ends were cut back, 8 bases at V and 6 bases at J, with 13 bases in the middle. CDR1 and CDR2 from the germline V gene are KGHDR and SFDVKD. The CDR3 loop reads CATTSGPSQPQHF. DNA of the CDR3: TGTGCCACCACGTCCGGCCCCAGTCAGCCCCAGCATTTT.

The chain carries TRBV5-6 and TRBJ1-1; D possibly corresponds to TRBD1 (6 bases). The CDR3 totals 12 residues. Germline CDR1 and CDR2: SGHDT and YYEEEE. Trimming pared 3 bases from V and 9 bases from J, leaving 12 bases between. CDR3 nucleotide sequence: TGTGCCAGCAGCTCACAACAGGGACAAGCTTTCTTT. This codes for CASSSQQGQAFF.

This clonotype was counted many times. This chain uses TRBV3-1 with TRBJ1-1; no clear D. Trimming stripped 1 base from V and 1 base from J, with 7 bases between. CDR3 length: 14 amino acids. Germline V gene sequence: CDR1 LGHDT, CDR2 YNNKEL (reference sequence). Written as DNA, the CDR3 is TGTGCCAGCAGCCAAGTTGGGCAGAACACTGAAGCTTTCTTT. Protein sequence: CASSQVGQNTEAFF.

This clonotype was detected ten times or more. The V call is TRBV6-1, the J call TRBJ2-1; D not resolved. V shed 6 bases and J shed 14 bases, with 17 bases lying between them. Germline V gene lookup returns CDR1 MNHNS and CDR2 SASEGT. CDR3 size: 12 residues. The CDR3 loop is CASRPSGAWEFF. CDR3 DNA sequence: TGTGCCAGCAGGCCCTCTGGAGCGTGGGAGTTCTTC.

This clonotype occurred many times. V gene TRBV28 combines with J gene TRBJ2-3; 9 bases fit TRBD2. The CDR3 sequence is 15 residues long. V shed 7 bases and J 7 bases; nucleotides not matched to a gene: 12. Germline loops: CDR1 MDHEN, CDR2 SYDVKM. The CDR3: CASNPSGNTPYTQYF. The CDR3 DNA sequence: TGTGCCAGCAACCCTAGCGGGAATACTCCGTATACGCAGTATTTT.

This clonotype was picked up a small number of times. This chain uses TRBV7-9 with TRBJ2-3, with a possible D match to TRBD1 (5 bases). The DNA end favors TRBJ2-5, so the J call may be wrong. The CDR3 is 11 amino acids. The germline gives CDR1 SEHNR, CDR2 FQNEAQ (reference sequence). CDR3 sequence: CASGALETQYF. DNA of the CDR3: TGTGCCAGCGGGGCGTTAGAGACCCAGTACTTC.

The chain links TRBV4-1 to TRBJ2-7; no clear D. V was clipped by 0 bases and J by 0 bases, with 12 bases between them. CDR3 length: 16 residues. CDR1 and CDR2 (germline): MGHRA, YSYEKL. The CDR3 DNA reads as TGCGCCAGCAGCCAAGAACCGACATTTGGCTCCTACGAGCAGTACTTC. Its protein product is CASSQEPTFGSYEQYF.

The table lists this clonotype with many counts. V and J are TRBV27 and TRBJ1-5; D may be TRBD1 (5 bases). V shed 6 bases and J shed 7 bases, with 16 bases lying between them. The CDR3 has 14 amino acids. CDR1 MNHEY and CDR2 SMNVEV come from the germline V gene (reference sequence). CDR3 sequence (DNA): TGTGCCAGCAGCTCCTTGGGGGATGGGCAGCCCCAGCATTTT. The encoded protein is CASSSLGDGQPQHF.

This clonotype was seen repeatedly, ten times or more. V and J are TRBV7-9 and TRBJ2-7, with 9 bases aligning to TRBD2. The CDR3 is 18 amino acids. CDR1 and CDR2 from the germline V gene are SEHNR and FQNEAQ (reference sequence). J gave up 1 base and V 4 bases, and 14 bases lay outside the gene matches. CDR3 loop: CASSSYAGLADKSYEQYF. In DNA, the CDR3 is TGTGCCAGCAGCTCCTACGCGGGACTAGCAGATAAGTCCTACGAGCAGTACTTC. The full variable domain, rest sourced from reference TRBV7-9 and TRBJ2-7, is DTGVSQNPRHKITKRGQNVTFRCDPISEHNRLYWYRQTLGQGPEFLTYFQNEAQLEKSRLLSDRFSAERPKGSFSTLEIQRTEQGDSAMYLCASSSYAGLADKSYEQYFGPGTRLTVT.

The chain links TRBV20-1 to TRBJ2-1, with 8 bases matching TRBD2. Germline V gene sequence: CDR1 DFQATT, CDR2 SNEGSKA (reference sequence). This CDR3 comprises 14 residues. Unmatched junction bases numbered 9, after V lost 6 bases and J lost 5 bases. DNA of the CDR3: TGCAGTGCCCGGGAGGGAGCGGTCAACAATGAGCAGTTCTTC. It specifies CSAREGAVNNEQFF.

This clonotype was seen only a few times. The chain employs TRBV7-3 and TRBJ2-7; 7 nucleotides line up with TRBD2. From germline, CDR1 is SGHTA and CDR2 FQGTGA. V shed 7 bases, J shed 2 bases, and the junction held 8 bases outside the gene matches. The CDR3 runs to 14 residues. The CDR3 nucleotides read TGTGCCAGCATGGAAACGGGAGGCCCCTACGAGCAGTACTTC. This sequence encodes CASMETGGPYEQYF.

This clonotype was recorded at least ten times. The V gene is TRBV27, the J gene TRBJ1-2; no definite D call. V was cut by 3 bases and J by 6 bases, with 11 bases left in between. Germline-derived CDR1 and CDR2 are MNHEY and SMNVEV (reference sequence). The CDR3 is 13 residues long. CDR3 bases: TGTGCCAGCAGTTTCTCCGGGCCGGATGGCTACACCTTC. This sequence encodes CASSFSGPDGYTF.

The CDR3 sequence is CASSAIVLAGDLGELFF. In DNA form, the CDR3 reads TGCGCCAGCAGCGCGATAGTACTAGCGGGAGACCTCGGGGAGCTGTTTTTT. V is TRBV5-1 and J is TRBJ2-2, with TRBD2 matching 11 bases. The junction had 12 bases not matched to a gene; V was cut back by 4 bases and J by 7 bases. Per the germline V gene, CDR1 is SGHRS and CDR2 is YFSETQ. The CDR3 spans 17 residues. The full variable domain, its missing parts supplied by reference TRBV5-1 and TRBJ2-2, is KAGVTQTPRYLIKTRGQQVTLSCSPISGHRSVSWYQQTPGQGLQFLFEYFSETQRNKGNFPGRFSGRQFSNSRSEMNVSTLELGDSALYLCASSAIVLAGDLGELFFGEGSRLTVL.

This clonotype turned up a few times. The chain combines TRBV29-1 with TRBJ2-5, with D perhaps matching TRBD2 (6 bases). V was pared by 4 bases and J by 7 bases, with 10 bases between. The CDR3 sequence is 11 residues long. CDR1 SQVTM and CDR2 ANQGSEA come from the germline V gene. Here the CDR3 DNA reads TGCAGCGTTGTACCCGGGGGGACCCAGTACTTC. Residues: CSVVPGGTQYF.

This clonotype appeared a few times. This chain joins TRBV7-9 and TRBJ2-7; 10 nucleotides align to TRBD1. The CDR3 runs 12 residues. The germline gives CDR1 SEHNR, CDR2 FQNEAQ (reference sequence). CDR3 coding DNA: TGTGCCAGCAGCAGACCGGGACAGGGGCCTCAGGTC. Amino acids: CASSRPGQGPQV.

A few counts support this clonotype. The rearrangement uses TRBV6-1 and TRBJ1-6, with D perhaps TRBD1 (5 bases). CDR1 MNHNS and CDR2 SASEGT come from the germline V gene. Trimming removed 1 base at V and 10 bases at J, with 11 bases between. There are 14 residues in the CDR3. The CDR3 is CASSEGGRSSPLHF. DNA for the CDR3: TGTGCCAGCAGTGAAGGGGGGAGAAGCTCACCCCTCCACTTT.